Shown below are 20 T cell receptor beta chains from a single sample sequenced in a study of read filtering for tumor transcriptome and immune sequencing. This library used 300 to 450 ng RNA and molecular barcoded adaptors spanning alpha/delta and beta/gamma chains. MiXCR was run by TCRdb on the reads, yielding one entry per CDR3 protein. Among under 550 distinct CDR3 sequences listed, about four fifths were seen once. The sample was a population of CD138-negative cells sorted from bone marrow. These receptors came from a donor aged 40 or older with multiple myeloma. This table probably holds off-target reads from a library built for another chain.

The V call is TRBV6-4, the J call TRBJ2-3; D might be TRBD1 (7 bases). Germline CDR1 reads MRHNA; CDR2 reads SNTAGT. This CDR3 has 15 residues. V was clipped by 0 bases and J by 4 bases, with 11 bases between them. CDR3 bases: TGTGCCAGCAGTGACTCTAGCAGGGGGGCAGATACGCAGTATTTT. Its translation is CASSDSSRGADTQYF.

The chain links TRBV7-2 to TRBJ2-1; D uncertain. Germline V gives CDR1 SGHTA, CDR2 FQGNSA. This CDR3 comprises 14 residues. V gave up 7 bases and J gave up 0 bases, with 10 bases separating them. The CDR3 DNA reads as TGTGCCAGCAAGAAGGAAAGCTCCTACAATGAGCAGTTCTTC. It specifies CASKKESSYNEQFF.

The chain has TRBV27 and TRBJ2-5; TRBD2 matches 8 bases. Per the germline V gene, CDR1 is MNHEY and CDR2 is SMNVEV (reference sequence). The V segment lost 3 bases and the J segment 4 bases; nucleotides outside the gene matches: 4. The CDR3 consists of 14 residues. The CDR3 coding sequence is TGTGCCAGCAGTTTCGGGGGGGCGAGAGAGACCCAGTACTTC. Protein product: CASSFGGARETQYF.

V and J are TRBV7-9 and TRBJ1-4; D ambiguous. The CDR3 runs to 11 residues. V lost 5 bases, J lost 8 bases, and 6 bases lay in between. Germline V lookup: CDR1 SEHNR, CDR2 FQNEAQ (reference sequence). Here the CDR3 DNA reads TGTGCCAGCAGCGCAGCCGAAAAACTGTTTTTT. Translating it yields CASSAAEKLFF.

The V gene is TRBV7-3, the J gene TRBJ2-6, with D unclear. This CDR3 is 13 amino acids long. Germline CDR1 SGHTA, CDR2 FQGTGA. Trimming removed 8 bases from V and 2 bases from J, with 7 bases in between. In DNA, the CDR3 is TGTGCCAGCGGCCGGACTGGGGCCAACGTCCTGACTTTC. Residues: CASGRTGANVLTF.

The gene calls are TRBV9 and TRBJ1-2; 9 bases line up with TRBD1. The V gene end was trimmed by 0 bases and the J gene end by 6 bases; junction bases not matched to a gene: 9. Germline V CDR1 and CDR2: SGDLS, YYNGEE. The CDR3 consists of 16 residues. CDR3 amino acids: CASSVVRQGVAHGYTF. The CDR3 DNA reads TGTGCCAGCAGCGTAGTCCGACAGGGGGTTGCCCATGGCTACACCTTC.

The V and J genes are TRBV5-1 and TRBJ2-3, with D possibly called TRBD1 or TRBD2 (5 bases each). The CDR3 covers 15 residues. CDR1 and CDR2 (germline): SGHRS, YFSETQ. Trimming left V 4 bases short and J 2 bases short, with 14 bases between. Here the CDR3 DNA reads TGCGCCAGCAGCGAAGGGACGGGATACACAGATACGCAGTATTTT. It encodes CASSEGTGYTDTQYF.

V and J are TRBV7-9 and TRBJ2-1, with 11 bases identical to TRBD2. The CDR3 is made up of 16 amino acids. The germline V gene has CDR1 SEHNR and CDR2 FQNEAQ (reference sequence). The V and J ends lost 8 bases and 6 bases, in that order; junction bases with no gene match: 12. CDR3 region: CASPSPTSGGPNEQFF. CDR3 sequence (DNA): TGTGCCAGCCCTTCACCTACTAGCGGGGGACCCAATGAGCAGTTCTTC.

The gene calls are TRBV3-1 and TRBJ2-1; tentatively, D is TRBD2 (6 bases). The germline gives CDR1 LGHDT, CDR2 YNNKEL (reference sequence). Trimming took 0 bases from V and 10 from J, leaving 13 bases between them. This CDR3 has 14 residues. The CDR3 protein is CASSQESPGLEQFF. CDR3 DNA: TGTGCCAGCAGCCAAGAGTCACCGGGACTGGAGCAGTTCTTC.

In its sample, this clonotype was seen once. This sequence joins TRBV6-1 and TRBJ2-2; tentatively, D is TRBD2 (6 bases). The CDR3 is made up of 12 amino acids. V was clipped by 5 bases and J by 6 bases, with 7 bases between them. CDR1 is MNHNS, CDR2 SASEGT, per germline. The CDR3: CASSRLAGELFF. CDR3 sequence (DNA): TGTGCCAGCAGTAGACTAGCCGGGGAGCTGTTTTTT.

For the CDR3, the DNA is TGCAGTGCTAGAGACAGGGCGTCGGTGAGAGAGCAGTTCTTC. Its translation is CSARDRASVREQFF. The chain uses TRBV20-1 and TRBJ2-1; TRBD1 is a possible D gene (5 bases). The V end lost 0 bases, the J end lost 10 bases, and 16 bases lay between the germline ends. The CDR3 is 14 amino acids. The germline gives CDR1 DFQATT, CDR2 SNEGSKA (reference sequence).

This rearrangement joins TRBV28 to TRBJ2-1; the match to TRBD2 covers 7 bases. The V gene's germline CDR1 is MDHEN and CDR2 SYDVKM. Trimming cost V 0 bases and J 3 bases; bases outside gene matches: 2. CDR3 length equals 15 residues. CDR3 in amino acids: CASSLWRENYNEQFF. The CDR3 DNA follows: TGTGCCAGCAGTTTATGGCGGGAGAACTACAATGAGCAGTTCTTC.

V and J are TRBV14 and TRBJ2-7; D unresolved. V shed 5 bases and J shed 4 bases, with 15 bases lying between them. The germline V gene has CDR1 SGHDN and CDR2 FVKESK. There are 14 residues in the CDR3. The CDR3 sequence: CASSFSGVVYEQYF. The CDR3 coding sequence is TGTGCCAGCAGCTTCTCCGGAGTGGTTTACGAGCAGTACTTC.

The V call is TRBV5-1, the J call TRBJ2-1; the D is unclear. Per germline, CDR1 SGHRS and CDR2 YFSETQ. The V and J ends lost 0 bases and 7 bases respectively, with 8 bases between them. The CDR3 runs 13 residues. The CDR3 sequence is CASSLGINNEQFF. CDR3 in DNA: TGCGCCAGCAGCTTGGGGATTAATAATGAGCAGTTCTTC.

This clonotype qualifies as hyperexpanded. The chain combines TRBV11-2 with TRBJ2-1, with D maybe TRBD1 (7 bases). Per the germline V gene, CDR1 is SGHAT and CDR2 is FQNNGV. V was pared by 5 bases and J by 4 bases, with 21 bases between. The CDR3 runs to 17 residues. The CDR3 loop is CASSPTEGAGGYNEQFF. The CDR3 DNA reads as TGTGCCAGCAGCCCAACCGAGGGGGCAGGGGGGTACAATGAGCAGTTCTTC.

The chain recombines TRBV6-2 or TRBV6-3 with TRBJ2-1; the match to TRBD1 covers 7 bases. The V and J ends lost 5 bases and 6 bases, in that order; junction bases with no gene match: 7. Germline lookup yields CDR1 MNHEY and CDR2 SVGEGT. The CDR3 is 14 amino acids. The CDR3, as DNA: TGTGCCAGCAGTATTGACAGGGTGGTCAATGAGCAGTTCTTC. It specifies CASSIDRVVNEQFF.

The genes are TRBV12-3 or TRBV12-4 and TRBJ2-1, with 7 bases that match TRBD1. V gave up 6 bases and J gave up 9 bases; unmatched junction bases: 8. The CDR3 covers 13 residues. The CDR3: CASSGQANGEQFF. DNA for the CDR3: TGTGCCAGCAGCGGACAGGCGAATGGTGAGCAGTTCTTC.

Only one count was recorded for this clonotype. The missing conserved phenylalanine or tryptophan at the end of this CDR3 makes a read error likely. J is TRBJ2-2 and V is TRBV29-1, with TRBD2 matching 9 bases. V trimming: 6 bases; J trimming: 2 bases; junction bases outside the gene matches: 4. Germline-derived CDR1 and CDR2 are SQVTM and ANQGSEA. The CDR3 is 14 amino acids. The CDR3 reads CSVLAGSNTGELFL. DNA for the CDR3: TGCAGCGTCCTAGCGGGATCAAACACCGGGGAGCTGTTTCTT.

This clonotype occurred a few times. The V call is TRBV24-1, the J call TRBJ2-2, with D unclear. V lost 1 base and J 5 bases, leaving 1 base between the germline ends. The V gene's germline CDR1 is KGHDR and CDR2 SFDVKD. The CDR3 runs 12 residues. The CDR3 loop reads CATSDLTGELFF. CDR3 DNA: TGTGCCACCAGTGATTTAACCGGGGAGCTGTTTTTT.

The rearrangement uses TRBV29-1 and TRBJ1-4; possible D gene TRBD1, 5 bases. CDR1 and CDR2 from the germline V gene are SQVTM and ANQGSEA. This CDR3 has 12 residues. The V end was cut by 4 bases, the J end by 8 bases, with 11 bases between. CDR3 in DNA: TGCAGCGTTGGCCGGGGCGAGGAAAAACTGTTTTTT. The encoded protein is CSVGRGEEKLFF.